This entry describes one T cell receptor (beta chain). This sample is part of a study of radiotherapy plus CTLA-4 blockade in lung cancer. Data came from immunoSEQ multiplex PCR; TCRdb stores just in-frame clones and leaves some out. The table lists approximately 25,000 clones, 75% to 85% of them singletons. Sequenced here: peripheral blood, sampled from a patient treated with radiotherapy plus ipilimumab. The origin of this receptor is a human donor with non-small cell lung cancer that progressed on radiotherapy plus ipilimumab.

The CDR3 DNA follows: TGTGCCAGCAGCGTCACTTCGACGGGATTCTCTGGAAACACCATATATTTT. It codes for CASSVTSTGFSGNTIYF. This chain links TRBV2 with TRBJ1-3; D is unclear. Trimming shortened V by 6 bases and J by 0 bases, and 18 bases separated the two germline ends. Germline CDR1 reads SNHLY; CDR2 reads FYNNEI. CDR3 length: 17 residues.